Here is one TCR beta chain with its context. The germline CDR1 and CDR2 sequences are SGHDT and YYEEEE. With 6 bases removed from V and 4 bases from J, the gap between germline ends came to 16 bases. CDR3 length: 15 residues. Rectal tissue came from one to two pinch biopsies taken at colonoscopy. This entry comes from a study of pediatric ulcerative colitis. Using immunoSEQ multiplex PCR, the repertoire was profiled, and TCRdb retains in-frame clones only, with some absent. Among 40,000 to 55,000 clones listed, about four fifths were seen once. The specimen sequenced was gut tissue. This rearrangement joins TRBV5-6 to TRBJ1-4; D may be TRBD1 (5 bases). This TCR was recovered from a girl aged 10 to 17 with moderate ulcerative colitis. The CDR3 region has the DNA TGTGCCAGCACCACCGTGGCAGGGATTAATGAAAAACTGTTTTTT. It specifies CASTTVAGINEKLFF.